This T cell receptor beta chain appears in the sequencing data of a study of shared clonotypes between healthy human individuals. CD45RO-negative, CCR7-positively selected cells formed the naive CD8 fraction, excluding terminally differentiated effector memory CD45RA+ cells. The assay was immunoSEQ multiplex PCR, and TCRdb's table has in-frame clones only and misses some. This repertoire shows over 2,000,000 clones, about 93% found once; its top ten account for less than 2%. This TCR derives from a man between 18 and 29 years old in good health. Some clones in this sample may be carry-over from other donors' samples. Source material: naive CD8+ T cells from PBMCs.

This CDR3 is CASSPPLTPYEQYF. CDR3 nucleotide sequence: TGTGCCAGCAGTCCGCCTCTCACCCCCTACGAGCAGTACTTC. The V call is TRBV27, the J call TRBJ2-7; D is uncertain. Germline CDR1 MNHEY, CDR2 SMNVEV (reference sequence). The CDR3 contains 14 residues. Trimming took off 5 bases at V and 2 bases at J, with 13 bases between the two ends.